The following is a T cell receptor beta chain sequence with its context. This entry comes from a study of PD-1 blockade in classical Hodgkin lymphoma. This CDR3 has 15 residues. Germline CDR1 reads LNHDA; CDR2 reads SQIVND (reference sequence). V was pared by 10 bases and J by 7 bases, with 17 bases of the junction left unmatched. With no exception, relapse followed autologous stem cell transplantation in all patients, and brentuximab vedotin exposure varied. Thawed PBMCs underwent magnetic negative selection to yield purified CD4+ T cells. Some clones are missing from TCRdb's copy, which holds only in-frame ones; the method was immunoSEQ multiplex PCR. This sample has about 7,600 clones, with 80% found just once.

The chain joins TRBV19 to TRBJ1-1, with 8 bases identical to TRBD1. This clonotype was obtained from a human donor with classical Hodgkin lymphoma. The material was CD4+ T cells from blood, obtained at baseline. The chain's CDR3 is CATSRGQGTRGEAFF. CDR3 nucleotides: TGTGCCACCTCTCGCGGACAGGGAACGCGGGGTGAAGCTTTCTTT.